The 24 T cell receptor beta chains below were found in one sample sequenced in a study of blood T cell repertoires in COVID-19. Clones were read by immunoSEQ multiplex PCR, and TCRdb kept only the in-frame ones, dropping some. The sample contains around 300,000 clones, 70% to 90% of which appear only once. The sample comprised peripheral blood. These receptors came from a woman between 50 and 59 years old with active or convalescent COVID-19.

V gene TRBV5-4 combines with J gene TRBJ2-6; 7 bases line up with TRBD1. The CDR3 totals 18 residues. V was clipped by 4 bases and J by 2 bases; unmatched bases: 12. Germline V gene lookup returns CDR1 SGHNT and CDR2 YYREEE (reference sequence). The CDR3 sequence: CASSGAGGLGPGANVLTF. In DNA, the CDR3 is TGTGCCAGCAGCGGAGCAGGGGGTTTAGGACCTGGGGCCAACGTCCTGACTTTC.

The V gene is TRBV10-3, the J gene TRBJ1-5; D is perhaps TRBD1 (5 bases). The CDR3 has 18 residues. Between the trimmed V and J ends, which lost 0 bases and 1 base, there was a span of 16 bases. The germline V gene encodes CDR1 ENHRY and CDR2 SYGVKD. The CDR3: CAISESNVKPGSNQPQHF. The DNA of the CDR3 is TGTGCCATCAGTGAGTCGAATGTAAAGCCAGGGAGCAATCAGCCCCAGCATTTT.

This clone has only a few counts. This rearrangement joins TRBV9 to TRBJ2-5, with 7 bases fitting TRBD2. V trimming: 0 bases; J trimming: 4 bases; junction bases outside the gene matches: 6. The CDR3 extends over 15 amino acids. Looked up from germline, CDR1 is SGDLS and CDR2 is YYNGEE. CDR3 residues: CASSVGEGLTETQYF. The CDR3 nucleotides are TGTGCCAGCAGCGTAGGGGAGGGCTTAACAGAGACCCAGTACTTC.

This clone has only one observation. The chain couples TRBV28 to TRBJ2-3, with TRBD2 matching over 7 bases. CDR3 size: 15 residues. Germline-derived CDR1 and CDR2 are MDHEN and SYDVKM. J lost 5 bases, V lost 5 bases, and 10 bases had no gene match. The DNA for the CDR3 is TGTGCCAGCAGTACTCCGGGACTACATGGAGATACGCAGTATTTT. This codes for CASSTPGLHGDTQYF.

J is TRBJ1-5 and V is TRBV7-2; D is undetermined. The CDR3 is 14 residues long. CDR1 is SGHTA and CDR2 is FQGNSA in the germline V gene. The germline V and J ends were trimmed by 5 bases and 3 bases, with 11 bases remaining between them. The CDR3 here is CASSIPGLNQPQHF. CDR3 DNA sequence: TGTGCCAGCAGCATCCCGGGTCTCAATCAGCCCCAGCATTTT.

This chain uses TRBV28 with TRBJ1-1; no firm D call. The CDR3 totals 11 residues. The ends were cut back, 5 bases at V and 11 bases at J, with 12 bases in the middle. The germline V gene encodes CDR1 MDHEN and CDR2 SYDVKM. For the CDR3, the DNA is TGTGCCAGCAGTAATGAATGGAGGGCTTTCTTT. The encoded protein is CASSNEWRAFF.

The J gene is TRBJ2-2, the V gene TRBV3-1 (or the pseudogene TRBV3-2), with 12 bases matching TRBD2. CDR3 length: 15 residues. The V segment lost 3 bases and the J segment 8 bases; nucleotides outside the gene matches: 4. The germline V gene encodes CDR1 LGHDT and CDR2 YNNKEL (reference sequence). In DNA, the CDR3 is TGTGCCAGCAGCCACCTCGGGACTAGCGGGGGGGAGCTGTTTTTT. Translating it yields CASSHLGTSGGELFF.

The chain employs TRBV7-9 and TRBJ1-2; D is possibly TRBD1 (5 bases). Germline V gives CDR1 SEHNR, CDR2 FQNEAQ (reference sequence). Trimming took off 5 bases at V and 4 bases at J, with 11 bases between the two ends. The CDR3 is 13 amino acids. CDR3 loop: CASSPGDLYGYTF. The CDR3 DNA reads TGTGCCAGCAGCCCGGGGGACCTCTATGGCTACACCTTC.

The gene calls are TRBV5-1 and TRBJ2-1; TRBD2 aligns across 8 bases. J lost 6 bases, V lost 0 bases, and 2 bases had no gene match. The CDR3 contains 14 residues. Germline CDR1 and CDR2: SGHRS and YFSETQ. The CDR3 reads CASSLAGGPNEQFF. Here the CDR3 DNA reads TGCGCCAGCAGCTTGGCGGGAGGGCCCAATGAGCAGTTCTTC.

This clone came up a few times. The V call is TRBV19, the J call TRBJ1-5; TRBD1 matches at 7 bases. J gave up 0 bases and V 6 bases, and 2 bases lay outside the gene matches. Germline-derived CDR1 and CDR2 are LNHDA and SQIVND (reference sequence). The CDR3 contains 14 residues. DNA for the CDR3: TGTGCCAGTAGCGGACAGGTTAGCAATCAGCCCCAGCATTTT. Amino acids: CASSGQVSNQPQHF.

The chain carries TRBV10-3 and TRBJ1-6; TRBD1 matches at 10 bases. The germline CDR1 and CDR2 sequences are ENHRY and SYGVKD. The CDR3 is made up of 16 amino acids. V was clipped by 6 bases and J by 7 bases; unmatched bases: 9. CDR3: CAISPGDRGRNSPLHF. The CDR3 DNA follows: TGTGCCATCAGCCCTGGCGACAGGGGGCGCAATTCACCCCTCCACTTT.

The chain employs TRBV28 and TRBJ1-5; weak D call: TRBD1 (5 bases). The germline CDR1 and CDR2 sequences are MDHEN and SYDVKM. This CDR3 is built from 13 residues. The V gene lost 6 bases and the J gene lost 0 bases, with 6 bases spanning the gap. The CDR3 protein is CASSRDSNQPQHF. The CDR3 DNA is TGTGCCAGCAGCAGGGATAGCAATCAGCCCCAGCATTTT. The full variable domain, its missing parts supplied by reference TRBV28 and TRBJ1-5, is DVKVTQSSRYLVKRTGEKVFLECVQDMDHENMFWYRQDPGLGLRLIYFSYDVKMKEKGDIPEGYSVSREKKERFSLILESASTNQTSMYLCASSRDSNQPQHFGDGTRLSIL.

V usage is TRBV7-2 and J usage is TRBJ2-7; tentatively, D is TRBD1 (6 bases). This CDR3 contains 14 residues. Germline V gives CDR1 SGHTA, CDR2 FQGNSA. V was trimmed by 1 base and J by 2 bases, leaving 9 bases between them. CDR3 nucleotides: TGTGCCAGCAGCTTAGTCACAGGGACCTACGAGCAGTACTTC. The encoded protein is CASSLVTGTYEQYF.

The CDR3 nucleotides are TGTGCCAGCAGCGACAGGGTGATACACTACGAGCAGTACTTC. Its translation is CASSDRVIHYEQYF. The chain has TRBV3-1 (or the pseudogene TRBV3-2) and TRBJ2-7; 7 nucleotides agree with TRBD1. The CDR3 loop spans 14 amino acids. Germline V lookup: CDR1 LGHDT, CDR2 YNNKEL (reference sequence). Trimming at V came to 5 bases and at J to 3 bases, leaving 7 bases not matched to a gene.

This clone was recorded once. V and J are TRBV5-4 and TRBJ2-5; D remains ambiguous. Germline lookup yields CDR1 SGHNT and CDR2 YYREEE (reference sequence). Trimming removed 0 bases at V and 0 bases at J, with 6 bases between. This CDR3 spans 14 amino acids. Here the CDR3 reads CASSLGQYQETQYF. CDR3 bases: TGTGCCAGCAGCTTGGGGCAGTACCAAGAGACCCAGTACTTC.

The DNA for the CDR3 is TGTGCCAGCAGGGTCTCGGGAGCGGGACCCAAAAACATTCAGTACTTC. This sequence encodes CASRVSGAGPKNIQYF. This sequence joins TRBV2 and TRBJ2-4; 7 positions match TRBD2. Germline assignment: CDR1 SNHLY and CDR2 FYNNEI. The CDR3 is 16 amino acids. The ends lost 6 bases at V and 2 bases at J; junction bases unmatched: 10.

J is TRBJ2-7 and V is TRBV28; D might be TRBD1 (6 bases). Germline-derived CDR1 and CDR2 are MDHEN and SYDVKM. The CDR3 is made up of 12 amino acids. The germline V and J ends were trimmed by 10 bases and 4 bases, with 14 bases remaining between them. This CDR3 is CAISPQGYEQYF. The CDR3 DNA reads TGTGCCATCAGCCCACAGGGATACGAGCAGTACTTC.

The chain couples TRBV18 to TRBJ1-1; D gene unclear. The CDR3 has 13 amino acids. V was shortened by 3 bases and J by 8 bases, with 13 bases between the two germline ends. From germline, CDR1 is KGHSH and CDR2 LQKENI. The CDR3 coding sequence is TGTGCCAGCTCACCCACCTCCGAAACAGAAGCTTTCTTT. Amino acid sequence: CASSPTSETEAFF.

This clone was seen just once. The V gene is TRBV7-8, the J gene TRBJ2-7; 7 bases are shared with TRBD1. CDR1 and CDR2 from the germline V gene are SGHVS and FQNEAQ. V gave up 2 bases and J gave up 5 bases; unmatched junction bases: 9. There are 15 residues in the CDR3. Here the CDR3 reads CASSLRATGSNEQYF. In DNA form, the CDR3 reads TGTGCCAGCAGCTTACGGGCGACAGGGAGTAACGAGCAGTACTTC. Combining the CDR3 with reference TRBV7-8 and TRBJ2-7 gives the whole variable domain GAGVSQSPRYKVAKRGQDVALRCDPISGHVSLFWYQQALGQGPEFLTYFQNEAQLDKSGLPSDRFFAERPEGSVSTLKIQRTQQEDSAVYLCASSLRATGSNEQYFGPGTRLTVT.

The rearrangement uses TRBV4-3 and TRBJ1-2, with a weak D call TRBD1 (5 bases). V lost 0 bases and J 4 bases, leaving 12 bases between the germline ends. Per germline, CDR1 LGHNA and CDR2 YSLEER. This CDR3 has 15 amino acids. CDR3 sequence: CASSQEGVAGYGYTF. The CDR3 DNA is TGCGCCAGCAGCCAAGAAGGGGTAGCGGGCTATGGCTACACCTTC.

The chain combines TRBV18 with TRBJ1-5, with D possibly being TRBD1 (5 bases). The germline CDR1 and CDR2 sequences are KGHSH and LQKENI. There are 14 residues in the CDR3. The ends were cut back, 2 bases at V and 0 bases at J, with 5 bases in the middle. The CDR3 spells CASSPDSSNQPQHF. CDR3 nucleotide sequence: TGTGCCAGCTCACCAGACAGTAGCAATCAGCCCCAGCATTTT.

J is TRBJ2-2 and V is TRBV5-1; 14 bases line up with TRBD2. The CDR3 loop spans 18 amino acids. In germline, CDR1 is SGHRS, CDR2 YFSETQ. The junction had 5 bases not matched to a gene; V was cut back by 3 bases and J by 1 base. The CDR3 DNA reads TGCGCCAGCAGCTCTGGACTAGCGGGAGGCCTGAACACCGGGGAGCTGTTTTTT. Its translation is CASSSGLAGGLNTGELFF.

CDR3 region: CAISPGLAGSSSTQYF. The CDR3 DNA reads TGTGCCATCAGCCCGGGACTAGCGGGAAGTTCTTCTACGCAGTATTTT. The V and J genes are TRBV10-3 and TRBJ2-3, with 13 bases identical to TRBD2. This CDR3 is 16 amino acids long. The ends lost 6 bases at V and 8 bases at J; junction bases unmatched: 11. From germline, CDR1 is ENHRY and CDR2 SYGVKD.

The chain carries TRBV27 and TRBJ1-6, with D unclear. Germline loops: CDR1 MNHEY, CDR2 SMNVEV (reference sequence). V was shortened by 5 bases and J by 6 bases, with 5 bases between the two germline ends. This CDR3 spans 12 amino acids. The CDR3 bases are TGTGCCAGCAGTCGGAGTAATTCACCCCTCCACTTT. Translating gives CASSRSNSPLHF.